The 18 T cell receptor beta chains in this list originate from one sample, sequenced in a study of T-cell memory formation after mild COVID-19. TCRdb re-derived calls from the 5' RACE reads in MiXCR, one entry per CDR3 protein. Of 580,000 or so distinct CDR3 sequences in the sample, approximately 15% are singletons; the top ten hold about 8.6%. Sequenced input: PBMCs or a T cell subset sorted from them (not recorded which). These receptors were taken from an adult woman who had mild COVID-19 (a few samples of this study predate the infection). Cell type and time point are not known.

The chain employs TRBV19 and TRBJ2-5; 7 nucleotides align to TRBD2. There are 14 residues in the CDR3. J was trimmed by 1 base and V by 8 bases; bases with no gene match: 7. Looked up from germline, CDR1 is LNHDA and CDR2 is SQIVND (reference sequence). In DNA form, the CDR3 reads TGTGCCAGTGCACTAGCGCGGTTCCAAGAGACCCAGTACTTC. It encodes CASALARFQETQYF.

Only a few counts were recorded for this clonotype. The CDR3 nucleotides read TGCAGTGCTAGAGATCTCCAACAGGCCGAACGTTTGAACACCGGGGAGCTGTTTTTT. This encodes CSARDLQQAERLNTGELFF. The J gene is TRBJ2-2, the V gene TRBV20-1; a possible D gene is TRBD1 (5 bases). This CDR3 contains 19 residues. V shed 0 bases and J shed 1 base, with 21 bases lying between them. Germline V lookup: CDR1 DFQATT, CDR2 SNEGSKA (reference sequence).

This clonotype was counted only a few times. The chain joins TRBV5-1 to TRBJ1-1, with 10 nucleotides matching TRBD1. CDR3 length: 14 residues. V lost 4 bases and J lost 4; bases outside the gene matches: 4. Germline CDR1 and CDR2: SGHRS and YFSETQ. CDR3 DNA sequence: TGCGCCAGCAGCACCGGGACAGGGGCCACTGAAGCTTTCTTT. This codes for CASSTGTGATEAFF. The full variable domain, with the rest looked up from reference TRBV5-1 and TRBJ1-1, is KAGVTQTPRYLIKTRGQQVTLSCSPISGHRSVSWYQQTPGQGLQFLFEYFSETQRNKGNFPGRFSGRQFSNSRSEMNVSTLELGDSALYLCASSTGTGATEAFFGQGTRLTVV.

This clonotype was recorded a few times. CDR3 in amino acids: CASSSRTDSYNEQFF. DNA for the CDR3: TGTGCCAGCAGCTCTCGGACGGACTCCTACAATGAGCAGTTCTTC. This sequence joins TRBV5-6 and TRBJ2-1; D not resolved. The CDR3 sequence is 15 residues long. Between the trimmed V and J ends, which lost 3 bases and 0 bases, there was a span of 10 bases. The germline V gene has CDR1 SGHDT and CDR2 YYEEEE.

The chain couples TRBV6-5 to TRBJ2-7; the D is unclear. CDR3 length: 15 amino acids. V was pared by 7 bases and J by 2 bases, with 18 bases between. CDR1 and CDR2 (germline): MNHEY, SVGAGI. The chain's CDR3 is CASTPDARSTYEQYF. Written as DNA, the CDR3 is TGTGCCAGCACTCCGGACGCCCGGAGCACCTACGAGCAGTACTTC.

As concerns this clonotype: At one end, the junction sequence differs from germline, possibly due to a read error. CDR3 bases: TGTGCCAGCACCTTAAGTCAGGGGGCCTACAATGAGCAGTTCTTC. Translation: CASTLSQGAYNEQFF. The genes are TRBV7-3 and TRBJ2-1, with 7 bases identical to TRBD1. Germline loops: CDR1 SGHTA, CDR2 FQGTGA. The CDR3 extends over 15 amino acids.

This clonotype has more than one count but fewer than ten. V is TRBV4-2 and J is TRBJ2-1, with a weak D call TRBD2 (6 bases). The CDR3 extends over 15 amino acids. With 0 bases removed from V and 9 bases from J, the gap between germline ends came to 15 bases. Per germline, CDR1 LGHNA and CDR2 YNFKEQ. CDR3 in DNA: TGTGCCAGCAGCCAAGATGGGACTCCAGGAGGTGAGCAGTTCTTC. Its translation: CASSQDGTPGGEQFF.

V usage is TRBV29-1 and J usage is TRBJ2-5; perhaps TRBD1 as D (5 bases). CDR1 is SQVTM and CDR2 is ANQGSEA in the germline V gene. The CDR3 totals 11 residues. V lost 8 bases to trimming and J lost 5 bases, with 12 bases between them. The CDR3 sequence is CSFRVGETQYF. For the CDR3, the DNA is TGCAGCTTCAGGGTCGGGGAGACCCAGTACTTC.

This clonotype was observed many times. The chain carries TRBV6-6 and TRBJ2-7; 13 bases agree with TRBD2. The CDR3 totals 15 residues. V shed 5 bases and J 4 bases; nucleotides not matched to a gene: 5. The germline V gene has CDR1 MNHNY and CDR2 SVGAGI (reference sequence). CDR3 region: CASSSGTSGAYEQYF. The CDR3 region has the DNA TGTGCCAGCAGTAGCGGGACTAGCGGGGCTTACGAGCAGTACTTC.

This clonotype was detected ten times or more. The V call is TRBV7-8, the J call TRBJ2-5; 7 bases align to TRBD1. Trimming at V came to 5 bases and at J to 1 base, leaving 4 bases not matched to a gene. The CDR3 is 14 residues long. CDR1 SGHVS and CDR2 FQNEAQ come from the germline V gene. Here the CDR3 reads CASSVGQTQETQYF. CDR3 in DNA: TGTGCCAGCAGCGTGGGACAGACCCAAGAGACCCAGTACTTC.

This clonotype occurred a few times. The gene calls are TRBV4-1 and TRBJ1-1, with D possibly TRBD1 on 6 matching bases. Germline V gene sequence: CDR1 MGHRA, CDR2 YSYEKL. This CDR3 is built from 16 residues. The ends were cut back, 1 base at V and 1 base at J, with 13 bases in the middle. CDR3 coding DNA: TGCGCCAGCAGCCAAGGGTTCGCCAGGGGGAACACTGAAGCTTTCTTT. Its translation: CASSQGFARGNTEAFF.

This rearrangement joins TRBV4-2 to TRBJ2-7; 10 bases line up with TRBD2. The germline gives CDR1 LGHNA, CDR2 YNFKEQ. Trimming at V came to 0 bases and at J to 5 bases, leaving 7 bases not matched to a gene. This CDR3 comprises 16 residues. CDR3 amino acids: CASSQDYSLAGDEQYF. The CDR3 DNA sequence: TGTGCCAGCAGCCAAGATTACTCGCTAGCGGGAGACGAGCAGTACTTC.

Only a few counts were recorded for this clonotype. J is TRBJ2-1 and V is TRBV7-9; 7 positions match TRBD2. V was pared by 4 bases and J by 1 base, with 7 bases of the junction left unmatched. This CDR3 has 16 amino acids. The germline V gene has CDR1 SEHNR and CDR2 FQNEAQ (reference sequence). The chain's CDR3 is CASSSRTRDSYNEQFF. CDR3 in DNA: TGTGCCAGCAGCTCCCGGACTAGAGATTCCTACAATGAGCAGTTCTTC.

V usage is TRBV2 and J usage is TRBJ2-7; 8 nucleotides line up with TRBD2. CDR3 length: 13 residues. Losses at the gene ends were 3 bases for V and 6 bases for J; bases not matched to a gene: 4. The germline gives CDR1 SNHLY, CDR2 FYNNEI. Here the CDR3 reads CASSEGLGGEQYF. In DNA form, the CDR3 reads TGTGCCAGCAGTGAGGGACTAGGTGGCGAGCAGTACTTC. Variable domain in full (rest from reference TRBV2 and TRBJ2-7): EPEVTQTPSHQVTQMGQEVILRCVPISNHLYFYWYRQILGQKVEFLVSFYNNEISEKSEIFDDQFSVERPDGSNFTLKIRSTKLEDSAMYFCASSEGLGGEQYFGPGTRLTVT.

J is TRBJ1-1 and V is TRBV9; TRBD1 aligns across 12 bases. This CDR3 contains 17 residues. V dropped 0 bases and J dropped 1; count of bases not matched to a gene: 4. CDR1 and CDR2 (germline): SGDLS, YYNGEE. This CDR3 is CASSVGGTGGPNTEAFF. The CDR3 DNA is TGTGCCAGCAGCGTAGGTGGGACAGGGGGCCCGAACACTGAAGCTTTCTTT.

This clonotype was seen a handful of times. In DNA, the CDR3 is TGTGCCACCAGTGACCTGACAACTAGCGGGGAGACGGATACGCAGTATTTT. It is translated as CATSDLTTSGETDTQYF. The chain couples TRBV24-1 to TRBJ2-3, with 10 nucleotides matching TRBD2. The ends lost 4 bases at V and 6 bases at J; junction bases unmatched: 12. Germline CDR1 and CDR2: KGHDR and SFDVKD. The CDR3 has 17 amino acids.

This clonotype was seen only a few times. The chain has TRBV20-1 and TRBJ2-1; TRBD1 matches 8 bases. The germline V gene encodes CDR1 DFQATT and CDR2 SNEGSKA (reference sequence). The CDR3 extends over 15 amino acids. Unmatched junction bases numbered 10, after V lost 3 bases and J lost 6 bases. CDR3: CSARGATGDSNEQFF. DNA for the CDR3: TGCAGTGCTAGGGGTGCGACAGGGGACAGCAATGAGCAGTTCTTC.

V is TRBV2 and J is TRBJ2-2, with 9 nucleotides matching TRBD1. The length of the CDR3 is 15 residues. Germline V gene sequence: CDR1 SNHLY, CDR2 FYNNEI. V dropped 1 base and J dropped 6; count of bases not matched to a gene: 3. The CDR3 bases are TGTGCCAGCAGTGAAGGACAGGGGGGTCCCGGGGAGCTGTTTTTT. This gives the protein CASSEGQGGPGELFF.